These 14 T cell receptor beta chains originate from one sample sequenced in a study of OX40 agonist ivuxolimab in advanced cancers. Profiling relied on immunoSEQ multiplex PCR, and the TCRdb table lists in-frame clones only, not all of them. The profile covers 90,000 to 95,000 clones, with approximately 89% appearing a single time and about 4% taken by the ten largest. This material consisted of CD4+ or CD8+ T cells sorted from blood, taken in a trial of the OX40 agonist ivuxolimab. The receptors come from an adult with an advanced solid tumor such as melanoma, head and neck, liver or kidney cancer.

J is TRBJ2-1 and V is TRBV25-1, with a weak D call TRBD1 (5 bases). The CDR3 is 15 amino acids. V shed 4 bases and J shed 4 bases, with 14 bases lying between them. Germline CDR1 and CDR2: MGHDK and SYGVNS. CDR3 in amino acids: CASSVGAMRYNEQFF. In nucleotides, the CDR3 is TGTGCCAGCAGTGTAGGGGCAATGAGATACAATGAGCAGTTCTTC. Using reference TRBV25-1 and TRBJ2-1 for the parts outside the CDR3, the full variable domain is EADIYQTPRYLVIGTGKKITLECSQTMGHDKMYWYQQDPGMELHLIHYSYGVNSTEKGDLSSESTVSRIRTEHFPLTLESARPSHTSQYLCASSVGAMRYNEQFFGPGTRLTVL.

The chain couples TRBV9 to TRBJ1-1; D gene uncertain. The CDR3 is made up of 14 amino acids. V lost 5 bases, J lost 1 base, and 12 bases lay in between. Germline loops: CDR1 SGDLS, CDR2 YYNGEE. CDR3 loop: CASSMAETNTEAFF. DNA of the CDR3: TGTGCCAGCAGTATGGCAGAAACGAACACTGAAGCTTTCTTT.

The rearrangement joins TRBV10-3 to TRBJ2-5, with a tentative D call TRBD2 (6 bases). Germline V gene data show CDR1 as ENHRY and CDR2 as SYGVKD. Trimming stripped 3 bases from V and 3 bases from J, with 14 bases between. This CDR3 has 15 residues. CDR3 nucleotides: TGTGCCATCAGTGATAGGAACAGGAGGGAAGAGACCCAGTACTTC. Its protein product is CAISDRNRREETQYF.

The J gene is TRBJ2-5, the V gene TRBV5-4; D is unclear. V dropped 0 bases and J dropped 4 bases, with 10 bases sitting between them. CDR3 size: 14 residues. Germline V CDR1 and CDR2: SGHNT, YYREEE (reference sequence). CDR3 in DNA: TGTGCCAGCAGCTTGGTGAAGGGATCAGAGACCCAGTACTTC. This codes for CASSLVKGSETQYF.

The V gene is TRBV7-6, the J gene TRBJ2-2; a weak D match, TRBD1 (5 bases). The CDR3 is 15 amino acids. Trimming stripped 2 bases from V and 0 bases from J, with 7 bases between. Germline CDR1 reads SGHVS; CDR2 reads FNYEAQ. CDR3 sequence: CASSLPGSNTGELFF. As DNA, the CDR3 is TGTGCCAGCAGCTTACCAGGGTCGAACACCGGGGAGCTGTTTTTT.

This clone has just a few counts. The CDR3: CSVEYRQGSYGYTF. The CDR3 region has the DNA TGCAGCGTTGAATATAGGCAGGGAAGCTATGGCTACACCTTC. The genes are TRBV29-1 and TRBJ1-2; TRBD1 might be the D (5 bases). Germline V lookup: CDR1 SQVTM, CDR2 ANQGSEA. With 2 bases removed from V and 4 bases from J, the gap between germline ends came to 14 bases. The CDR3 length is 14 residues.

The chain links TRBV28 to TRBJ1-1; perhaps TRBD1 as D (5 bases). V dropped 1 base and J dropped 5 bases, with 14 bases sitting between them. The germline V gene encodes CDR1 MDHEN and CDR2 SYDVKM. This CDR3 region has 15 residues. The CDR3 loop reads CASSLFRGGRTEAFF. DNA of the CDR3: TGTGCCAGCAGTTTATTCCGGGGCGGGAGGACTGAAGCTTTCTTT.

The V call is TRBV7-8, the J call TRBJ2-1, with 12 bases aligning to TRBD1. V gave up 3 bases and J gave up 8 bases; unmatched junction bases: 11. This CDR3 has 17 residues. CDR1 and CDR2 (germline): SGHVS, FQNEAQ. The DNA of the CDR3 is TGTGCCAGCAGCTTCAGGGCAACGGGACAGGGGGCGCATGAGCAGTTCTTC. It translates to CASSFRATGQGAHEQFF.

The chain carries TRBV5-4 and TRBJ2-3; D call uncertain. Germline values: CDR1 SGHNT, CDR2 YYREEE (reference sequence). The length of the CDR3 is 11 residues. Trimming removed 7 bases from V and 11 bases from J, with 14 bases in between. The CDR3 reads CASGPLLGQYF. DNA for the CDR3: TGTGCCAGCGGCCCATTACTGGGGCAGTATTTT.

V gene TRBV7-2 combines with J gene TRBJ2-5; 10 bases fit TRBD1. The CDR3 is made up of 15 amino acids. Germline CDR1 SGHTA, CDR2 FQGNSA. Unmatched junction bases numbered 7, after V lost 5 bases and J lost 4 bases. CDR3 sequence reads: CASSPRRDRGETQYF. As DNA, the CDR3 is TGTGCCAGCAGCCCCCGCAGGGACAGGGGAGAGACCCAGTACTTC. Looking up the rest from reference TRBV7-2 and TRBJ2-5 gives the full variable domain: GAGVSQSPSNKVTEKGKDVELRCDPISGHTALYWYRQSLGQGLEFLIYFQGNSAPDKSGLPSDRFSAERTGGSVSTLTIQRTQQEDSAVYLCASSPRRDRGETQYFGPGTRLLVL.

This clone was counted once. The chain links TRBV6-1 to TRBJ1-2, with D unclear. V lost 5 bases and J 8 bases, leaving 9 bases between the germline ends. CDR3 length: 11 residues. Germline V CDR1 and CDR2: MNHNS, SASEGT. The DNA for the CDR3 is TGTGCCAGCAGTTGGTCGGGGGGCTACACCTTC. Translating it yields CASSWSGGYTF.

The chain has TRBV6-6 and TRBJ1-3; D might be TRBD1 (5 bases). Germline V gives CDR1 MNHNY, CDR2 SVGAGI (reference sequence). The CDR3 is 14 residues long. V was clipped by 2 bases and J by 4 bases, with 9 bases between them. The CDR3 here is CASSYRGAGNTIYF. Here the CDR3 DNA reads TGTGCCAGCAGTTACAGGGGCGCGGGAAACACCATATATTTT.

This clone was seen a handful of times. The chain links TRBV5-1 to TRBJ2-3; D is undetermined. The CDR3 extends over 12 amino acids. Germline V CDR1 and CDR2: SGHRS, YFSETQ. Trimming removed 4 bases at V and 4 bases at J, with 7 bases between. CDR3 amino acids: CASSKNADTQYF. As DNA, the CDR3 is TGCGCCAGCAGCAAAAATGCAGATACGCAGTATTTT.

The gene calls are TRBV13 and TRBJ1-2; 9 nucleotides match TRBD1. In germline, CDR1 is PRHDT, CDR2 FYEKMQ (reference sequence). This CDR3 is built from 15 residues. V was clipped by 5 bases and J by 4 bases; unmatched bases: 8. CDR3 sequence: CASSPNRGLIYGYTF. In DNA, the CDR3 is TGTGCCAGCAGCCCAAACAGGGGGCTGATCTATGGCTACACCTTC.